The 26 T cell receptor beta chains given below trace back to one sample, sequenced in a study of blood T cell repertoires in COVID-19. Sequencing used immunoSEQ multiplex PCR; TCRdb keeps in-frame clones, though not all of them. The data hold about 98,000 clones, with around 75% observed a single time. Sequenced sample: peripheral blood. The receptors come from a man aged 65 to 79 with acute or convalescent COVID-19.

CDR3 region: CASSVVSGQGSEQYF. DNA of the CDR3: TGTGCCAGCAGCGTAGTATCGGGACAGGGATCCGAGCAGTACTTC. The genes are TRBV9 and TRBJ2-7, with 9 bases identical to TRBD1. This CDR3 is built from 15 residues. Trimming at V came to 0 bases and at J to 6 bases, leaving 7 bases not matched to a gene. CDR1 SGDLS and CDR2 YYNGEE come from the germline V gene.

The V gene is TRBV27, the J gene TRBJ2-5; the match to TRBD1 covers 9 bases. Trimming took 3 bases from V and 4 from J; bases not matched to a gene: 12. The CDR3 covers 17 residues. From germline, CDR1 is MNHEY and CDR2 SMNVEV (reference sequence). Written as DNA, the CDR3 is TGTGCCAGCAGTTTCCGGGTCCCCGGGACAGGGAGAGAGACCCAGTACTTC. It is translated as CASSFRVPGTGRETQYF.

The genes are TRBV28 and TRBJ2-1, with 9 nucleotides matching TRBD2. V dropped 1 base and J dropped 5; count of bases not matched to a gene: 3. CDR1 MDHEN and CDR2 SYDVKM come from the germline V gene. The CDR3 contains 15 residues. The CDR3 sequence is CASSLSLAGHNEQFF. The DNA of the CDR3 is TGTGCCAGCAGTTTATCTCTAGCGGGGCACAATGAGCAGTTCTTC.

The chain employs TRBV29-1 and TRBJ2-3; 7 bases line up with TRBD2. V shed 4 bases, J shed 1 base, and the junction held 2 bases outside the gene matches. Germline-derived CDR1 and CDR2 are SQVTM and ANQGSEA. The CDR3 consists of 13 residues. This chain's CDR3 is CSVVREGTDTQYF. The CDR3 coding sequence is TGCAGCGTTGTACGGGAGGGCACAGATACGCAGTATTTT.

The chain joins TRBV9 to TRBJ2-7; 10 nucleotides align to TRBD1. Trimming cost V 0 bases and J 4 bases; bases outside gene matches: 7. Germline lookup yields CDR1 SGDLS and CDR2 YYNGEE. The CDR3 is 16 amino acids. The CDR3: CASSVGGQDRGYEQYF. DNA of the CDR3: TGTGCCAGCAGCGTAGGAGGGCAGGACAGGGGGTACGAGCAGTACTTC.

Written as DNA, the CDR3 is TGTGCCAGTAGTCTAATGGGGGGAGGATTAGCCGGGGAGCTGTTTTTT. This encodes CASSLMGGGLAGELFF. The V call is TRBV19, the J call TRBJ2-2; D perhaps matches TRBD2 (6 bases). The CDR3 length is 16 residues. Germline V gives CDR1 LNHDA, CDR2 SQIVND (reference sequence). The V end was cut by 5 bases, the J end by 6 bases, with 19 bases between.

The chain is built from TRBV7-9 and TRBJ2-3; 10 bases align to TRBD2. Trimming cost V 4 bases and J 2 bases; bases outside gene matches: 3. From germline, CDR1 is SEHNR and CDR2 FQNEAQ (reference sequence). There are 15 residues in the CDR3. The DNA for the CDR3 is TGTGCCAGCAGCTCAGGACTAGCGGTCACAGATACGCAGTATTTT. Amino acid sequence: CASSSGLAVTDTQYF.

This clone has only one observation. This chain connects TRBV14 to TRBJ2-1; 9 nucleotides line up with TRBD1. The V segment lost 9 bases and the J segment 5 bases; nucleotides outside the gene matches: 11. The CDR3 length is 15 residues. Germline-derived CDR1 and CDR2 are SGHDN and FVKESK. In DNA, the CDR3 is TGTGCCAGTAATTCCCGGGACAGGGAGCACAATGAGCAGTTCTTC. Its translation is CASNSRDREHNEQFF.

The chain uses TRBV4-2 and TRBJ2-7; TRBD2 is a possible D gene (5 bases). V was pared by 1 base and J by 2 bases, with 9 bases between. The germline V gene encodes CDR1 LGHNA and CDR2 YNFKEQ. This CDR3 is 14 amino acids long. Here the CDR3 DNA reads TGTGCCAGCAGCCAAGTCTCGGGGACCTACGAGCAGTACTTC. This sequence encodes CASSQVSGTYEQYF.

This clone appeared a few times. The chain is built from TRBV15 and TRBJ2-5; 7 bases are a match to TRBD2. J gave up 0 bases and V 1 base, and 5 bases lay outside the gene matches. CDR1 and CDR2 (germline): LNHNV, YYDKDF (reference sequence). This CDR3 is built from 16 residues. In DNA form, the CDR3 reads TGTGCCACCAGCAGAGGGGGAGGGGTCAACCAAGAGACCCAGTACTTC. Encoded protein: CATSRGGGVNQETQYF.

V gene TRBV10-3 combines with J gene TRBJ2-3; 7 bases fit TRBD2. The length of the CDR3 is 15 residues. V shed 6 bases and J 1 base; nucleotides not matched to a gene: 7. Germline loops: CDR1 ENHRY, CDR2 SYGVKD. This chain's CDR3 is CAIRPLARGTDTQYF. The CDR3 nucleotides are TGTGCCATCAGGCCACTAGCGAGGGGCACAGATACGCAGTATTTT.

This clone was detected a few times. V gene TRBV5-5 combines with J gene TRBJ2-1, with 7 bases that match TRBD2. Germline V CDR1 and CDR2: SGHKS, YYEKEE (reference sequence). The CDR3 is 16 residues long. Trimming took 0 bases from V and 2 from J; bases not matched to a gene: 5. The CDR3 sequence is CASSLGIAGAYNEQFF. The CDR3 DNA is TGTGCCAGCAGCTTGGGAATAGCGGGTGCCTACAATGAGCAGTTCTTC.

V gene TRBV18 combines with J gene TRBJ2-2, with 7 positions matching TRBD1. CDR3 size: 14 residues. Germline V gene data show CDR1 as KGHSH and CDR2 as LQKENI. The V gene end was trimmed by 6 bases and the J gene end by 3 bases; junction bases not matched to a gene: 4. In DNA, the CDR3 is TGTGCCAGCTCCCTTGGGACAGACACCGGGGAGCTGTTTTTT. Protein sequence: CASSLGTDTGELFF.

The chain couples TRBV20-1 to TRBJ2-5, with D hard to call. Germline V CDR1 and CDR2: DFQATT, SNEGSKA (reference sequence). With 5 bases removed from V and 5 bases from J, the gap between germline ends came to 6 bases. The CDR3 consists of 10 residues. CDR3 sequence reads: CSARSETQYF. The DNA for the CDR3 is TGCAGTGCTCGGTCCGAGACCCAGTACTTC.

This sequence joins TRBV10-2 and TRBJ1-6, with a possible D match to TRBD1 (6 bases). V shed 6 bases and J shed 10 bases, with 19 bases lying between them. CDR3 length: 15 amino acids. Per the germline V gene, CDR1 is WSHSY and CDR2 is SAAADI. The CDR3 loop reads CASSLIQGPESPLHF. DNA for the CDR3: TGCGCCAGCAGCCTCATACAGGGACCGGAATCACCCCTCCACTTT.

The V gene is TRBV7-2, the J gene TRBJ1-2; a possible D gene is TRBD1 (6 bases). V gave up 4 bases and J gave up 8 bases, with 14 bases separating them. The CDR3 spans 13 residues. Germline CDR1 is SGHTA and CDR2 is FQGNSA. The CDR3, as DNA: TGTGCCAGCAGCTCGCACAGGGCGGAAGGCTACACCTTC. Its translation: CASSSHRAEGYTF.

The chain is built from TRBV5-6 and TRBJ1-5; D remains ambiguous. This CDR3 spans 14 amino acids. V lost 3 bases, J lost 2 bases, and 9 bases lay in between. Germline V gives CDR1 SGHDT, CDR2 YYEEEE. Here the CDR3 DNA reads TGTGCCAGCAGCTCCGGTAGTGGCAATCAGCCCCAGCATTTT. It translates to CASSSGSGNQPQHF. The full variable domain, its missing parts supplied by reference TRBV5-6 and TRBJ1-5, is DAGVTQSPTHLIKTRGQQVTLRCSPKSGHDTVSWYQQALGQGPQFIFQYYEEEERQRGNFPDRFSGHQFPNYSSELNVNALLLGDSALYLCASSSGSGNQPQHFGDGTRLSIL.

The V call is TRBV28, the J call TRBJ2-7; TRBD1 might be the D (5 bases). This CDR3 has 12 residues. V was cut by 6 bases and J by 3 bases, with 9 bases left in between. From germline, CDR1 is MDHEN and CDR2 SYDVKM. The CDR3 spells CASRGQLYEQYF. CDR3 bases: TGTGCCAGCAGGGGGCAGCTCTACGAGCAGTACTTC.

V is TRBV10-3 and J is TRBJ1-6, with D perhaps matching TRBD1 (5 bases). Germline loops: CDR1 ENHRY, CDR2 SYGVKD. Trimming stripped 11 bases from V and 10 bases from J, with 15 bases between. The CDR3 extends over 12 amino acids. CDR3 bases: TGTGCCCCCAGCAGGGTAAGGTCACCCCTCCACTTT. Translating gives CAPSRVRSPLHF.

This chain joins TRBV4-1 and TRBJ2-1; a weak D match, TRBD1 (5 bases). CDR3 length: 18 amino acids. The germline gives CDR1 MGHRA, CDR2 YSYEKL. V was trimmed by 4 bases and J by 5 bases, leaving 24 bases between them. The CDR3 DNA reads TGCGCCAGCAGCCCCCTCAGCATGCGGCCTGGGGCCAACAATGAGCAGTTCTTC. As protein: CASSPLSMRPGANNEQFF.

This clone showed up just a few times. The V gene is TRBV9, the J gene TRBJ1-5; D gene unclear. Germline values: CDR1 SGDLS, CDR2 YYNGEE. The CDR3 spans 14 residues. The germline V and J ends were trimmed by 0 bases and 5 bases, with 9 bases remaining between them. CDR3 sequence: CASSVGLEDQPQHF. For the CDR3, the DNA is TGTGCCAGCAGCGTAGGATTAGAGGATCAGCCCCAGCATTTT.

This rearrangement joins TRBV16 to TRBJ2-5, with 10 bases aligning to TRBD1. There are 13 residues in the CDR3. The J segment lost 5 bases and the V segment lost 4 bases, leaving 1 base of the junction unmatched. Germline CDR1 reads KGHSY; CDR2 reads FQNENV. For the CDR3, the DNA is TGTGCCAGCAGCCTGGACAGGGGGGAGACCCAGTACTTC. This encodes CASSLDRGETQYF.

The V call is TRBV7-2, the J call TRBJ1-2; the match to TRBD1 covers 7 bases. Germline V lookup: CDR1 SGHTA, CDR2 FQGNSA. This CDR3 region has 14 residues. V lost 6 bases, J lost 1 base, and 5 bases stayed unmatched. CDR3 in DNA: TGTGCCAGCAGTCTCAACAGGGGTAACTATGGCTACACCTTC. Amino acids: CASSLNRGNYGYTF.

The table lists this clone with a count of one. V usage is TRBV9 and J usage is TRBJ2-7; D may be TRBD2 (6 bases). The CDR3 extends over 15 amino acids. V was trimmed by 0 bases and J by 1 base, leaving 11 bases between them. Germline CDR1 and CDR2: SGDLS and YYNGEE. The CDR3 DNA reads as TGTGCCAGCAGCGTAGGCGGGGAGTCATCCTACGAGCAGTACTTC. It translates to CASSVGGESSYEQYF.

Only a few counts were recorded for this clone. The rearrangement uses TRBV28 and TRBJ1-5; D uncertain. This CDR3 is built from 12 residues. Trimming took 4 bases from V and 4 from J, leaving 5 bases between them. CDR1 and CDR2 from the germline V gene are MDHEN and SYDVKM. CDR3 nucleotides: TGTGCCAGCAGTTCAGTGAATCAGCCCCAGCATTTT. It encodes CASSSVNQPQHF.

This chain uses TRBV6-5 with TRBJ2-7; 8 bases agree with TRBD1. This CDR3 spans 13 amino acids. Germline V gives CDR1 MNHEY, CDR2 SVGAGI. The J segment lost 5 bases and the V segment lost 7 bases, leaving 7 bases of the junction unmatched. CDR3 bases: TGTGCCAGCACCAGGACAGGGAAGAACGAGCAGTACTTC. Encoded protein: CASTRTGKNEQYF.